This record covers a single TCR beta chain. Antigen: not known. CDR3 length equals 14 residues. V lost 0 bases to trimming and J lost 7 bases; unmatched junction nucleotides: 3. The V gene's germline CDR1 is LGHNA and CDR2 YNFKEQ. This sample stems from a study of T cells in localized non-small cell lung cancer. General study points: Sequence data derive from only one tumor region, so heterogeneity remains possible. In adjacent lung appeared a median about 58 of the top 100 tumor clones.

Sequenced by immunoSEQ multiplex PCR; TCRdb stores in-frame clones only, minus some. Altogether 55,000 to 65,000 clones are present, approximately 90% being singletons, with the ten largest covering 15% to 20%. Specimen: peripheral blood, collected before any cancer treatment. The chain recombines TRBV4-2 with TRBJ1-2; TRBD1 matches at 9 bases. The sequence was collected from a man aged 40 to 70 with stage I lung adenocarcinoma. The DNA of the CDR3 is TGTGCCAGCAGCCAAGAACAGGGGGCGACTGGCTACACCTTC. Translating it yields CASSQEQGATGYTF.